Described below is a single T cell receptor beta chain sequence and its context. This entry comes from a study of cytomegalovirus exposure and HLA in healthy donors. Both 60 Vbeta primers and 13 Jbeta primers went into the PCR. Produced via immunoSEQ multiplex PCR; TCRdb's table is partial and in-frame only. The sample contains 150,000 to 200,000 clones, 65% to 85% of which appear only once. Looked up from germline, CDR1 is SEHNR and CDR2 is FQNEAQ (reference sequence). Trimming shortened V by 2 bases and J by 2 bases, and 12 bases separated the two germline ends. The CDR3 is 15 residues long. What was sequenced was PBMCs. The chain carries TRBV7-9 and TRBJ2-5; a weak D match, TRBD1 (5 bases). The TCR comes from a woman aged 45-65 years in good health and CMV-seropositive. The CDR3: CASSLWVGPQETQYF. CDR3 nucleotides: TGTGCCAGCAGCTTATGGGTGGGGCCGCAAGAGACCCAGTACTTC.